This T cell receptor (beta chain) was sequenced in a study of blood T cell repertoires in COVID-19. Study-wide context: Collection of acute and convalescent COVID-19 samples took place in the United States, Italy and Spain. T cells, B-cell-depleted T cells, or PBMCs supplied cDNA or gDNA.

CDR1 SGHRS and CDR2 YFSETQ come from the germline V gene. After removal of 3 bases from V and 4 bases from J, the junction contained 8 bases not matched to a gene. The CDR3 spans 16 residues. Only in-frame clones appear in the TCRdb table, and some are missing; sequencing was by immunoSEQ multiplex PCR. The sample comprises 300,000 to 450,000 clones, about 89% of which are singletons, and over 2% rests with the top ten. The TCR was taken from a woman in her sixties or seventies with COVID-19, enrolled during active disease. The rearrangement links TRBV5-1 to TRBJ2-1; 9 positions agree with TRBD1. Input material: peripheral blood. The CDR3 sequence: CASSSFSGTGYNEQFF. For the CDR3, the DNA is TGCGCCAGCAGCTCTTTTTCCGGGACAGGGTACAATGAGCAGTTCTTC.